Following are 14 T cell receptor beta chains from one sample sequenced in a study of blood T cell repertoires in COVID-19. Generated by immunoSEQ multiplex PCR, the TCRdb table keeps only in-frame clones and is missing some. In the table there are about 220,000 clones, about four fifths of which are singletons. The sample consisted of peripheral blood. The source of these receptors is a woman older than 75 with acute or convalescent COVID-19.

The rearrangement joins TRBV15 to TRBJ2-5, with D perhaps matching TRBD1 (6 bases). CDR1 and CDR2 from the germline V gene are LNHNV and YYDKDF (reference sequence). V dropped 5 bases and J dropped 5 bases, with 21 bases sitting between them. CDR3 length: 16 amino acids. CDR3 sequence (DNA): TGTGCCACCAGCGTCGGGTTCGGCAGGGGCACGGAGACCCAGTACTTC. Residues: CATSVGFGRGTETQYF.

The chain combines TRBV11-2 with TRBJ2-2, with 9 bases matching TRBD1. V lost 6 bases to trimming and J lost 2 bases; unmatched junction nucleotides: 4. This CDR3 is built from 15 residues. Per germline, CDR1 SGHAT and CDR2 FQNNGV. The CDR3 nucleotides are TGTGCCAGCAGACAACAGGGGGCAAACACCGGGGAGCTGTTTTTT. This encodes CASRQQGANTGELFF.

A single count supports this clone. This chain links TRBV6-9 with TRBJ1-2, with D possibly TRBD1 on 5 matching bases. The germline V gene encodes CDR1 MNHGY and CDR2 SVAAGI. The CDR3 contains 13 residues. Trimming cost V 3 bases and J 4 bases, with 9 bases left between them. The chain's CDR3 is CASSYATAYGYTF. The CDR3 DNA sequence: TGTGCCAGCAGTTACGCGACAGCCTATGGCTACACCTTC.

The chain's CDR3 is CARAPAGQGASGANVLTF. In DNA, the CDR3 is TGTGCCAGAGCCCCCGCGGGACAGGGGGCGTCAGGGGCCAACGTCCTGACTTTC. The chain links TRBV6-9 to TRBJ2-6, with 12 nucleotides matching TRBD1. V lost 9 bases, J lost 4 bases, and 13 bases stayed unmatched. The CDR3 runs 18 residues. Germline CDR1 and CDR2: MNHGY and SVAAGI.

A single count supports this clone. Other DNA variants within this sample encode the same CDR3. The chain couples TRBV3-1 (or the pseudogene TRBV3-2) to TRBJ2-3; a weak D match, TRBD2 (5 bases). V gave up 3 bases and J gave up 1 base, with 8 bases separating them. CDR1 and CDR2 from the germline V gene are LGHDT and YNNKEL (reference sequence). CDR3 length equals 14 residues. CDR3 residues: CASSHGGRTDTQYF. The DNA for the CDR3 is TGTGCCAGCAGCCACGGAGGCCGCACAGATACGCAGTATTTT.

The rearrangement links TRBV28 to TRBJ2-5, with D tentatively TRBD2 (6 bases). Per germline, CDR1 MDHEN and CDR2 SYDVKM. This CDR3 has 13 amino acids. V lost 5 bases, J lost 5 bases, and 12 bases lay in between. CDR3 coding DNA: TGTGCCAGCAGTCCCGGGAGCCCGGAGACCCAGTACTTC. It is translated as CASSPGSPETQYF. Full variable domain (missing parts from reference TRBV28 and TRBJ2-5): DVKVTQSSRYLVKRTGEKVFLECVQDMDHENMFWYRQDPGLGLRLIYFSYDVKMKEKGDIPEGYSVSREKKERFSLILESASTNQTSMYLCASSPGSPETQYFGPGTRLLVL.

The chain joins TRBV6-5 to TRBJ1-1, with 7 bases identical to TRBD1. This CDR3 contains 14 residues. From germline, CDR1 is MNHEY and CDR2 SVGAGI. Germline trimming cut 0 bases from V and 4 bases from J; bases unmatched to any gene: 2. The CDR3 protein is CASSYSPGGTEAFF. CDR3 nucleotide sequence: TGTGCCAGCAGTTACTCCCCAGGGGGCACTGAAGCTTTCTTT.

The gene calls are TRBV5-6 and TRBJ1-1; 9 bases align to TRBD1. After removal of 2 bases from V and 11 bases from J, the junction contained 4 bases not matched to a gene. The CDR3 spans 12 residues. Germline V gives CDR1 SGHDT, CDR2 YYEEEE. The CDR3 loop reads CASSFVGTGAFF. The CDR3 DNA is TGTGCCAGCAGCTTCGTGGGGACAGGGGCTTTCTTT.

Here the CDR3 reads CASSFYNQPQHF. CDR3 DNA sequence: TGTGCCAGCAGTTTTTACAATCAGCCCCAGCATTTT. J is TRBJ1-5 and V is TRBV12-3 or TRBV12-4; D remains unclear. The CDR3 is 12 residues long. Trimming left V 3 bases short and J 3 bases short, with 3 bases between.

The V and J genes are TRBV19 and TRBJ1-3; 10 bases line up with TRBD1. The CDR3 totals 16 residues. From germline, CDR1 is LNHDA and CDR2 SQIVND (reference sequence). The ends lost 5 bases at V and 2 bases at J; junction bases unmatched: 6. CDR3 bases: TGTGCCAGTAGTTTCCTGACAGGGGGCACTGGAAACACCATATATTTT. This translates into CASSFLTGGTGNTIYF.

The V and J genes are TRBV7-8 and TRBJ2-3; 8 positions match TRBD2. With 5 bases clipped from V and 3 bases from J, the junction kept 13 bases outside the gene matches. The CDR3 extends over 17 amino acids. Germline V CDR1 and CDR2: SGHVS, FQNEAQ. CDR3 DNA: TGTGCCAGCAGCCCCGAACTGGCGGGGGGCCGGACAGATACGCAGTATTTT. Amino acid sequence: CASSPELAGGRTDTQYF. Based on the CDR3 plus reference TRBV7-8 and TRBJ2-3, the full variable domain is GAGVSQSPRYKVAKRGQDVALRCDPISGHVSLFWYQQALGQGPEFLTYFQNEAQLDKSGLPSDRFFAERPEGSVSTLKIQRTQQEDSAVYLCASSPELAGGRTDTQYFGPGTRLTVL.

The CDR3 DNA reads TGTGCCAGCAGTGAAGGAGCCTACAATGAGCAGTTCTTC. Its translation is CASSEGAYNEQFF. The chain joins TRBV6-1 to TRBJ2-1; no reliable D call. CDR1 is MNHNS, CDR2 SASEGT, per germline. V lost 1 base and J lost 2, with 3 bases in between. The CDR3 has 13 residues.

This rearrangement joins TRBV20-1 to TRBJ2-5, with TRBD2 as a possible D gene (6 bases). The CDR3 contains 13 residues. Deletions cut 3 bases from V and 2 bases from J, with 10 bases between. Looked up from germline, CDR1 is DFQATT and CDR2 is SNEGSKA (reference sequence). CDR3 sequence (DNA): TGCAGTGCTAGTGGGGGAGGACAAGAGACCCAGTACTTC. Residues: CSASGGGQETQYF.

This sequence joins TRBV19 and TRBJ1-1; D gene ambiguous. This CDR3 is 13 amino acids long. The germline V gene has CDR1 LNHDA and CDR2 SQIVND (reference sequence). Trimming cost V 6 bases and J 0 bases, with 8 bases left between them. CDR3 nucleotides: TGTGCCAGTAGCCCGCAGATGAACACTGAAGCTTTCTTT. Protein product: CASSPQMNTEAFF.